These 10 T cell receptor beta chains were all obtained from the same sample, sequenced in a study of cytomegalovirus exposure and HLA in healthy donors. PCR employed 60 Vbeta and 13 Jbeta primers. Some clones are missing from TCRdb's copy, which holds only in-frame ones; the method was immunoSEQ multiplex PCR. Of tens of thousands of clones in the sample, over 60% were seen once. The specimen was PBMCs. All receptors derive from a young woman in good health and CMV-seronegative.

The gene calls are TRBV7-2 and TRBJ2-3; maybe TRBD2 (6 bases). This CDR3 spans 17 amino acids. The germline CDR1 and CDR2 sequences are SGHTA and FQGNSA. Trimming removed 5 bases at V and 4 bases at J, with 22 bases between. The CDR3 DNA reads as TGTGCCAGCAGCATAGGTCCGCGGGCGGGAAGGGCAGATACGCAGTATTTT. Protein product: CASSIGPRAGRADTQYF. Looking up the rest from reference TRBV7-2 and TRBJ2-3 gives the full variable domain: GAGVSQSPSNKVTEKGKDVELRCDPISGHTALYWYRQSLGQGLEFLIYFQGNSAPDKSGLPSDRFSAERTGGSVSTLTIQRTQQEDSAVYLCASSIGPRAGRADTQYFGPGTRLTVL.

The chain combines TRBV10-1 with TRBJ2-7; TRBD1 is a possible D gene (6 bases). Germline V lookup: CDR1 WNHNN, CDR2 SYGVQD (reference sequence). This CDR3 spans 18 amino acids. V was shortened by 2 bases and J by 0 bases, with 20 bases between the two germline ends. The CDR3 DNA follows: TGCGCCAGCAGTGAGCCCAAAGGGACACGGGATACCTCCTACGAGCAGTACTTC. Its protein product is CASSEPKGTRDTSYEQYF.

The rearrangement joins TRBV2 to TRBJ1-5; 7 nucleotides line up with TRBD1. The germline gives CDR1 SNHLY, CDR2 FYNNEI. There are 14 residues in the CDR3. Trimming took 7 bases from V and 7 from J; bases not matched to a gene: 10. The CDR3 here is CASKVVGGLQPQHF. The CDR3 DNA is TGTGCCAGCAAGGTGGTAGGGGGCTTGCAGCCCCAGCATTTT.

The V gene is TRBV28, the J gene TRBJ2-2; no firm D call. Trimming stripped 3 bases from V and 7 bases from J, with 6 bases between. The germline gives CDR1 MDHEN, CDR2 SYDVKM. This CDR3 has 12 residues. The CDR3, as DNA: TGTGCCAGCAGTTTTTCCGGCGGGGAGCTGTTTTTT. Protein sequence: CASSFSGGELFF.

This chain joins TRBV29-1 and TRBJ1-1, with D maybe TRBD1 (6 bases). This CDR3 is built from 14 residues. CDR1 SQVTM and CDR2 ANQGSEA come from the germline V gene. V lost 2 bases and J 3 bases, leaving 13 bases between the germline ends. In nucleotides, the CDR3 is TGCAGCGTTGAATCCCCACAGGGAGACACTGAAGCTTTCTTT. Translation gives CSVESPQGDTEAFF. Using reference TRBV29-1 and TRBJ1-1 for the parts outside the CDR3, the full variable domain is SAVISQKPSRDICQRGTSLTIQCQVDSQVTMMFWYRQQPGQSLTLIATANQGSEATYESGFVIDKFPISRPNLTFSTLTVSNMSPEDSSIYLCSVESPQGDTEAFFGQGTRLTVV.

This clone came up a few times. The gene calls are TRBV5-1 and TRBJ1-1; D is ambiguous. V was shortened by 1 base and J by 4 bases, with 14 bases between the two germline ends. Germline CDR1 SGHRS, CDR2 YFSETQ. The CDR3 loop spans 15 amino acids. The CDR3: CASSLFSEVGTEAFF. The CDR3 DNA is TGCGCCAGCAGCTTGTTTAGTGAGGTGGGCACTGAAGCTTTCTTT.

The genes are TRBV9 and TRBJ2-3, with 7 nucleotides matching TRBD2. Germline loops: CDR1 SGDLS, CDR2 YYNGEE. The CDR3 covers 16 residues. With 0 bases clipped from V and 4 bases from J, the junction kept 8 bases outside the gene matches. The CDR3 coding sequence is TGTGCCAGCAGCGTAGCGGCGGGAGCAGAGCCAGATACGCAGTATTTT. This sequence encodes CASSVAAGAEPDTQYF.

This chain uses TRBV5-1 with TRBJ1-6; D unclear. The V end lost 4 bases, the J end lost 7 bases, and 12 bases lay between the germline ends. Germline lookup yields CDR1 SGHRS and CDR2 YFSETQ. This CDR3 comprises 14 residues. The CDR3 DNA is TGCGCCAGCAGCCCCAGTGAGGGCAATTCACCCCTCCACTTT. As protein: CASSPSEGNSPLHF.

The genes are TRBV13 and TRBJ2-7; D perhaps matches TRBD1 (5 bases). V was clipped by 4 bases and J by 2 bases, with 6 bases between them. Looked up from germline, CDR1 is PRHDT and CDR2 is FYEKMQ (reference sequence). This CDR3 has 12 residues. CDR3 protein: CASSWGPYEQYF. The CDR3 DNA is TGTGCCAGCAGCTGGGGCCCCTACGAGCAGTACTTC.

The genes are TRBV5-4 and TRBJ2-7; a possible D gene is TRBD2 (6 bases). Trimming shortened V by 0 bases and J by 6 bases, and 10 bases separated the two germline ends. The CDR3 extends over 13 amino acids. Germline V gives CDR1 SGHNT, CDR2 YYREEE (reference sequence). CDR3 nucleotides: TGTGCCAGCAGCTTGGGGGGGGTTAGCGAGCAGTACTTC. The encoded protein is CASSLGGVSEQYF.